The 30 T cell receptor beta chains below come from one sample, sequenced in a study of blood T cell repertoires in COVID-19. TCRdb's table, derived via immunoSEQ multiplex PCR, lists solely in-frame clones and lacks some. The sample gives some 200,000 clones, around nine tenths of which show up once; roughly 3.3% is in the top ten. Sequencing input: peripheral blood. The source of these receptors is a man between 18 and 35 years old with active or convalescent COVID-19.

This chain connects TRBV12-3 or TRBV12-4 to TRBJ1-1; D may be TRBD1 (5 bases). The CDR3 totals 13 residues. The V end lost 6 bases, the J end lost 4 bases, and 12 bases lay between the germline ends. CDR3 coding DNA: TGTGCCAGCAGCCCCGGGGGGATCACTGAAGCTTTCTTT. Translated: CASSPGGITEAFF.

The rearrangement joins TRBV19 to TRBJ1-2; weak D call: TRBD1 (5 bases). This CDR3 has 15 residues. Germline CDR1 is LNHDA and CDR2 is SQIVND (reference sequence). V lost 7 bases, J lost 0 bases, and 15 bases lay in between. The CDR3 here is CASNQGTYPNYGYTF. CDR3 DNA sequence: TGTGCCAGTAATCAGGGAACTTATCCTAACTATGGCTACACCTTC.

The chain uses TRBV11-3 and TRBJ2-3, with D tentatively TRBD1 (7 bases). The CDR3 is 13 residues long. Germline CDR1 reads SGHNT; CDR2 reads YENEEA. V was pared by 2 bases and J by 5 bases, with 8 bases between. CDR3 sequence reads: CASSLQGGDTQYF. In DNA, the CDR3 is TGTGCCAGCAGCTTACAGGGGGGAGATACGCAGTATTTT.

CDR3 sequence reads: CASSRDRVYNEQFF. The DNA of the CDR3 is TGCGCCAGCAGCCGGGACAGAGTTTACAATGAGCAGTTCTTC. J is TRBJ2-1 and V is TRBV5-1; 7 bases match TRBD1. The CDR3 extends over 14 amino acids. CDR1 and CDR2 from the germline V gene are SGHRS and YFSETQ. With V trimmed by 4 bases and J by 4 bases, 5 bases remained unmatched.

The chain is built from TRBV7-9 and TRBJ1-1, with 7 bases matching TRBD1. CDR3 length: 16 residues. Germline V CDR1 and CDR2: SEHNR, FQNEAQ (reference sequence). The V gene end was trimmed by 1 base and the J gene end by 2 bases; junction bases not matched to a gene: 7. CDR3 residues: CASSLVGGEVNTEAFF. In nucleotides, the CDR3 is TGTGCCAGCAGCTTAGTAGGGGGCGAGGTAAACACTGAAGCTTTCTTT. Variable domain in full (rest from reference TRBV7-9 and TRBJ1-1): DTGVSQNPRHKITKRGQNVTFRCDPISEHNRLYWYRQTLGQGPEFLTYFQNEAQLEKSRLLSDRFSAERPKGSFSTLEIQRTEQGDSAMYLCASSLVGGEVNTEAFFGQGTRLTVV.

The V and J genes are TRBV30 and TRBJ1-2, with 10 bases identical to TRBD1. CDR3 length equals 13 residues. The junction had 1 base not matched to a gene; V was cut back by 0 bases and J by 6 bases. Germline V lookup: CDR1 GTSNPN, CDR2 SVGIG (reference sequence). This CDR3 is CAWSVGQGDGYTF. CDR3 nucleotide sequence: TGTGCCTGGAGTGTAGGACAGGGGGATGGCTACACCTTC.

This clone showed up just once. The CDR3 here is CASSSGDRGIADTQYF. The DNA for the CDR3 is TGTGCCAGCAGCAGCGGGGACAGGGGGATTGCAGATACGCAGTATTTT. The rearrangement joins TRBV21-1 to TRBJ2-3; the table's TRBD1 call for D was not verified on the DNA. TRBV21-1 is given as a pseudogene. The CDR3 spans 16 residues.

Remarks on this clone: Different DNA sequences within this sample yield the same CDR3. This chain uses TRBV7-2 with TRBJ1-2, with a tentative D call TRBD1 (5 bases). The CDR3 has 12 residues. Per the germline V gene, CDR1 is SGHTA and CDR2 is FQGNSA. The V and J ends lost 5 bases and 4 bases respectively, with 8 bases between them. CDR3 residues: CASSLDIYGYTF. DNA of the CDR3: TGTGCCAGCAGCCTGGACATCTATGGCTACACCTTC. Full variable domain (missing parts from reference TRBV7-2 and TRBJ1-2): GAGVSQSPSNKVTEKGKDVELRCDPISGHTALYWYRQSLGQGLEFLIYFQGNSAPDKSGLPSDRFSAERTGGSVSTLTIQRTQQEDSAVYLCASSLDIYGYTFGSGTRLTVV.

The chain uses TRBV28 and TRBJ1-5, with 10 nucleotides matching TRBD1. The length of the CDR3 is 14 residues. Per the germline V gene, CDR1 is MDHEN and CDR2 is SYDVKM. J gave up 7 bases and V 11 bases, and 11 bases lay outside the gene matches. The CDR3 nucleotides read TGTGCCGTAGTAACGGGACAGGGGAGCCAGCCCCAGCATTTT. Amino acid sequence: CAVVTGQGSQPQHF.

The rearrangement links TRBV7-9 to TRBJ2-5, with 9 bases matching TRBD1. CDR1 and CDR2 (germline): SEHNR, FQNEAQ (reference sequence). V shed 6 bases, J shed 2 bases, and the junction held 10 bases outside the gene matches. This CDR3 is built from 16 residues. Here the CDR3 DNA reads TGTGCCAGCAGTTTGAGCCCGGGACAGGGACAAGAGACCCAGTACTTC. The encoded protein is CASSLSPGQGQETQYF. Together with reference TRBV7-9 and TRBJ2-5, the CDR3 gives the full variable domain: DTGVSQNPRHKITKRGQNVTFRCDPISEHNRLYWYRQTLGQGPEFLTYFQNEAQLEKSRLLSDRFSAERPKGSFSTLEIQRTEQGDSAMYLCASSLSPGQGQETQYFGPGTRLLVL.

For the CDR3, the DNA is TGTGCCAGCAGCTTGGCCACCAGGGGATCCGGGGAGCTGTTTTTT. Its translation: CASSLATRGSGELFF. This sequence joins TRBV5-6 and TRBJ2-2, with D possibly TRBD1 on 6 matching bases. Germline loops: CDR1 SGHDT, CDR2 YYEEEE. The CDR3 loop spans 15 amino acids. V was shortened by 0 bases and J by 6 bases, with 12 bases between the two germline ends.

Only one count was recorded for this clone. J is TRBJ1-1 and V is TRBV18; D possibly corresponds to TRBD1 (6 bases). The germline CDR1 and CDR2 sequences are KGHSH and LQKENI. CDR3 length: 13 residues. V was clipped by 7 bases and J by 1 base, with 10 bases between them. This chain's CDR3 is CASLGQKNTEAFF. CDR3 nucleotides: TGTGCCAGCTTAGGACAGAAGAACACTGAAGCTTTCTTT.

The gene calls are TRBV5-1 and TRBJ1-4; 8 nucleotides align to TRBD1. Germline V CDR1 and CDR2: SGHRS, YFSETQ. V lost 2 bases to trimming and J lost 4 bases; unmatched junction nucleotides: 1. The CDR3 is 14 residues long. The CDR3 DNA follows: TGCGCCAGCAGCTTTGGACAGGGTAATGAAAAACTGTTTTTT. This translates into CASSFGQGNEKLFF.

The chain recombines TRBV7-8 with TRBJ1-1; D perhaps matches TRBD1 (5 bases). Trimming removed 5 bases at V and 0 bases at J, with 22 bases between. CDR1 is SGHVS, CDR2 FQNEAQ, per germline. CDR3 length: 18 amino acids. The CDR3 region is CASSLRQLDFDMNTEAFF. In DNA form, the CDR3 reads TGTGCCAGCAGCCTGCGACAGTTGGATTTTGATATGAACACTGAAGCTTTCTTT.

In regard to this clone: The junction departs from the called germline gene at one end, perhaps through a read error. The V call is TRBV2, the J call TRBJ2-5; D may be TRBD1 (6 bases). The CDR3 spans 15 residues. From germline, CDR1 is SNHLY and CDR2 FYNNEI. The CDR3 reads CASSEARGVWETQYF. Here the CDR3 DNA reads TGTGCCAGCAGCGAAGCCAGGGGAGTTTGGGAGACCCAGTACTTC.

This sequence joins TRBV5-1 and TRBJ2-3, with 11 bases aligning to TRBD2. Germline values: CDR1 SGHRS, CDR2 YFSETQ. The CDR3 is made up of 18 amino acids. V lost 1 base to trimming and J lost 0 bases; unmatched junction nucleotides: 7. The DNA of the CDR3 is TGCGCCAGCAGCTTGCCCACTAGCGGGGGCGTGAGCACAGATACGCAGTATTTT. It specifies CASSLPTSGGVSTDTQYF.

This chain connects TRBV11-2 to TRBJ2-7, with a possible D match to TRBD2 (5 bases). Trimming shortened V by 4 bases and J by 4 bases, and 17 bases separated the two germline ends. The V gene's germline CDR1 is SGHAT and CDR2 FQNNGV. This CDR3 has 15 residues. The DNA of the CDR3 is TGTGCCAGCAGCTACTCCGGGCAGTGGACTTACGAGCAGTACTTC. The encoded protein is CASSYSGQWTYEQYF.

The CDR3 DNA sequence: TGTGCCAGCAGCGTGACAGGCTTCGGAGAGCAGTACTTC. Its translation is CASSVTGFGEQYF. V gene TRBV7-9 combines with J gene TRBJ2-7; tentative D call: TRBD1 (6 bases). The CDR3 spans 13 residues. Germline CDR1 and CDR2: SEHNR and FQNEAQ (reference sequence). The V gene lost 5 bases and the J gene lost 7 bases, with 15 bases spanning the gap.

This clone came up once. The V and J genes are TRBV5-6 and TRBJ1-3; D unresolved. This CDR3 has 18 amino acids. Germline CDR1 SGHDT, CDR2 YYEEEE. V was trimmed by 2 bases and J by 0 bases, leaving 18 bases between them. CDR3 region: CASSFLSGILSSGNTIYF. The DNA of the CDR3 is TGTGCCAGCAGCTTCTTGAGCGGTATATTAAGCTCTGGAAACACCATATATTTT. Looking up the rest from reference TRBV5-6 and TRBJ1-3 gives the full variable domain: DAGVTQSPTHLIKTRGQQVTLRCSPKSGHDTVSWYQQALGQGPQFIFQYYEEEERQRGNFPDRFSGHQFPNYSSELNVNALLLGDSALYLCASSFLSGILSSGNTIYFGEGSWLTVV.

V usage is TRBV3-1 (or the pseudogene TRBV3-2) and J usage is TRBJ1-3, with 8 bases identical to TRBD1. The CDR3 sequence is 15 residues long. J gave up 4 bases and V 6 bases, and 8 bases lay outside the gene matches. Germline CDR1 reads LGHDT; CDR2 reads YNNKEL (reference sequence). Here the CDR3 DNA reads TGTGCCAGCAGTCTCGGACAGGGTCGAGGAAACACCATATATTTT. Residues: CASSLGQGRGNTIYF.

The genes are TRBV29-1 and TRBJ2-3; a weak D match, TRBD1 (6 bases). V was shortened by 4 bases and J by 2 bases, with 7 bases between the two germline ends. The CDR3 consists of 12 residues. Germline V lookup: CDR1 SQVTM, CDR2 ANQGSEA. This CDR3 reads CSVGTVTDTQYF. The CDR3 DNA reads TGCAGCGTTGGGACAGTCACAGATACGCAGTATTTT.

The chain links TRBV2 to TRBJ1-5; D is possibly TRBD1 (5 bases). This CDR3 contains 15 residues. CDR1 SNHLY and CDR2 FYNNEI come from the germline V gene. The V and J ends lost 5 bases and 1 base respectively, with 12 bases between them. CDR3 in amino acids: CASSQSRVSNQPQHF. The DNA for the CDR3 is TGTGCCAGCAGTCAGTCCAGGGTAAGCAATCAGCCCCAGCATTTT.

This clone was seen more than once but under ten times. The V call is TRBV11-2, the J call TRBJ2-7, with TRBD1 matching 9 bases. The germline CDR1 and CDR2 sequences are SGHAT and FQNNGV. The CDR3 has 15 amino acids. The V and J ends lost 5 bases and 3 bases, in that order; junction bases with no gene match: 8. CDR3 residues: CASSPTGTGIYEQYV. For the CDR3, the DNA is TGTGCCAGCAGCCCGACGGGGACAGGGATCTACGAGCAGTACGTC.

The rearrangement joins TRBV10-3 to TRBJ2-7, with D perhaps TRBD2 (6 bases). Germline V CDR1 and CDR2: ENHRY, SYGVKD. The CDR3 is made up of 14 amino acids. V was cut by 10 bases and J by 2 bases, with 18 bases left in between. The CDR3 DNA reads TGTGCCACCTCGGGGGTGGGGTCCCCCTACGAGCAGTACTTC. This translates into CATSGVGSPYEQYF.

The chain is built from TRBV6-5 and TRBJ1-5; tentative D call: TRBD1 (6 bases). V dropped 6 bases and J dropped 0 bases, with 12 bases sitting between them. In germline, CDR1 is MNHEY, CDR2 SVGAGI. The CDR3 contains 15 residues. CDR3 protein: CASSGQPDSNQPQHF. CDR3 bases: TGTGCCAGCAGCGGACAGCCGGATAGCAATCAGCCCCAGCATTTT.

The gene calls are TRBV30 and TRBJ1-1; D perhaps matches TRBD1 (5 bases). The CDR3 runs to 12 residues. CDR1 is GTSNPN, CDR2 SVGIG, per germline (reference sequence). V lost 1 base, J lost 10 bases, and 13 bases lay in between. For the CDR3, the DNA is TGTGCCTGGAGTGCAAAAGTGGGGGGAGCTTTCTTT. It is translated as CAWSAKVGGAFF. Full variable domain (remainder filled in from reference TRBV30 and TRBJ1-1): SQTIHQWPATLVQPVGSPLSLECTVEGTSNPNLYWYRQAAGRGLQLLFYSVGIGQISSEVPQNLSASRPQDRQFILSSKKLLLSDSGFYLCAWSAKVGGAFFGQGTRLTVV.

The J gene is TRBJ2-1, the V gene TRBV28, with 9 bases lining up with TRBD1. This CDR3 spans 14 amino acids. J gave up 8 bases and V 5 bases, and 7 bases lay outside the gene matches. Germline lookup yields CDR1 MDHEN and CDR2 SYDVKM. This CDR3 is CASSRTGEVDEQFF. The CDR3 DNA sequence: TGTGCCAGCAGTCGGACAGGGGAGGTGGATGAGCAGTTCTTC.

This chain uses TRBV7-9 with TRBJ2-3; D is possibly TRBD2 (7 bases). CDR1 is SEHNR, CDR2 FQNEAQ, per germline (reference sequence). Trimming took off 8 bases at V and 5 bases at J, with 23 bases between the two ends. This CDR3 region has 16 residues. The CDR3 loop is CASVHERGADGDTQYF. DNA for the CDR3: TGTGCCAGCGTACACGAACGGGGGGCGGATGGAGATACGCAGTATTTT. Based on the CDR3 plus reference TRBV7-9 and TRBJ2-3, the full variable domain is DTGVSQNPRHKITKRGQNVTFRCDPISEHNRLYWYRQTLGQGPEFLTYFQNEAQLEKSRLLSDRFSAERPKGSFSTLEIQRTEQGDSAMYLCASVHERGADGDTQYFGPGTRLTVL.

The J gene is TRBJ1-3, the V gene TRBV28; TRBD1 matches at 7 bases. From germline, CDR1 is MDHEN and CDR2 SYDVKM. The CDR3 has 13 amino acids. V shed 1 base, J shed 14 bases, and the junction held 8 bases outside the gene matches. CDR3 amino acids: CASSLSPRDSVYF. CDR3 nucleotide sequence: TGTGCCAGCAGTTTATCCCCCCGGGACAGCGTATATTTT. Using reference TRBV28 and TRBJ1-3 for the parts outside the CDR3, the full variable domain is DVKVTQSSRYLVKRTGEKVFLECVQDMDHENMFWYRQDPGLGLRLIYFSYDVKMKEKGDIPEGYSVSREKKERFSLILESASTNQTSMYLCASSLSPRDSVYFGEGSWLTVV.

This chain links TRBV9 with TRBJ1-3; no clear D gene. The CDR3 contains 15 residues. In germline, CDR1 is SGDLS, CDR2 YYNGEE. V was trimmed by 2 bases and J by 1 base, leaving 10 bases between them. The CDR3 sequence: CASSVRDISGNTIYF. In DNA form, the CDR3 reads TGTGCCAGCAGCGTGCGGGATATTTCTGGAAACACCATATATTTT.